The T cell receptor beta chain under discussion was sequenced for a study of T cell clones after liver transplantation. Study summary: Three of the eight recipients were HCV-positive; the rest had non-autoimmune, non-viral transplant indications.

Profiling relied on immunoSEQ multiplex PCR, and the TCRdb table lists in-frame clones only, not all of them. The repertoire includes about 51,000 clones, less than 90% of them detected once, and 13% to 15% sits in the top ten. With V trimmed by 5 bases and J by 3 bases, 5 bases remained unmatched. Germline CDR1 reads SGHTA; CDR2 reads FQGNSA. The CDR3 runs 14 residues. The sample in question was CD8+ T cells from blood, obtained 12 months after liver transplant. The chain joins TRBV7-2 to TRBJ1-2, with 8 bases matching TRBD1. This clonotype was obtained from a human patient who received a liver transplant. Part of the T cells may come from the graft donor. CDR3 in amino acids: CASSKAGGDYGYTF. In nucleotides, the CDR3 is TGTGCCAGCAGCAAGGCAGGGGGCGACTATGGCTACACCTTC.